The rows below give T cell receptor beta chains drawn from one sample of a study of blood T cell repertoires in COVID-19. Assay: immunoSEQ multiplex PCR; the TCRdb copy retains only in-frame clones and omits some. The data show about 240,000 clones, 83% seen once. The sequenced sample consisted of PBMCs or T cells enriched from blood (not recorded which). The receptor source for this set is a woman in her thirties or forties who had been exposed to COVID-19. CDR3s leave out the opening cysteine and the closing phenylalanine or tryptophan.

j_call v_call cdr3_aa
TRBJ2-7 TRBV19 ASKVRVGAGGPYEQY
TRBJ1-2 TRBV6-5 ASTRTGGGYT
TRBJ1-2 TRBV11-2 ASSPSLSPLSNYGYT
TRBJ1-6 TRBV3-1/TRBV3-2 ASSQHSGGSPLH
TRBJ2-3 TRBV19 ATRLAGGRTDTQY
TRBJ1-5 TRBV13 ASSLRLMNQPQH
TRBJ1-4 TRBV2 ASSVQGATNEKLF
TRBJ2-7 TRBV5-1 ASSLARTGGDPSEQY
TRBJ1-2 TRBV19 ASSIYNGYT
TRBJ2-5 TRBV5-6 ASSPGALGETQY
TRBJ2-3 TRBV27 ASRASDYYTQY
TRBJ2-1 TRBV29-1 SVEVLGSYNEQF
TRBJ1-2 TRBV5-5 ASSPEPGGGYGYT
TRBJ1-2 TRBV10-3 AISEPQAGRANYGYT
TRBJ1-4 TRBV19 ASSPSGATNEKLF
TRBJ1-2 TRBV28 ASSLAGGFFGYT
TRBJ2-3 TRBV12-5 ASGLGLAANTDTQY
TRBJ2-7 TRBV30 ACRDISYEQY
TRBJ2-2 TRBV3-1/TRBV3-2 ASSQDWPGTNTGELF
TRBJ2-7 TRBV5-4 ATQAGTTYEQY
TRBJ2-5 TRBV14 ASSGSAVMPQETQY
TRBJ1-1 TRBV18 ASSDRTGGRNTEAF
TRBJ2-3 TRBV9 ASTGWGTNTDTQY
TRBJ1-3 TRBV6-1 ASSQGTGYSGNTIY
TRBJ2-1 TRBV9 ASSVVGSGGDNEQF
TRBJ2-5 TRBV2 ARGTTGTGDRETQY
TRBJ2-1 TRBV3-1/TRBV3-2 ASSQGAGGHNEQF
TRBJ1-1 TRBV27 ASKDRGLTEAF
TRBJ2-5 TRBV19 ASSQRSSGGRETQY
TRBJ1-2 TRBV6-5 ASSKTHQGKGYT
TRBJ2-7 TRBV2 ASRRQGSLYEQY
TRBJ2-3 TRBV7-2 ASSRGWGTDTQY
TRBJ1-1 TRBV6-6 ASSNSQGPGTEAF
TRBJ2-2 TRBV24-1 ATSDSQGRFTGELF
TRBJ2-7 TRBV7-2 ASSFTGTGEQY
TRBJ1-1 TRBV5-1 ASRVQGDTEAF
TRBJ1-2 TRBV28 ASTSNYGYT
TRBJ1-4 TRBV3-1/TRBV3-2 ASSPRRTATNEKLF
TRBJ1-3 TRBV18 ASSQQGVGAIY
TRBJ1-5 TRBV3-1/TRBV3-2 ASSQGRQGRNQPQH
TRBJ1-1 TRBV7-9 ASSRLRTGTLNTEAF
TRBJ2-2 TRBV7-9 ASSLVGLVIGELF
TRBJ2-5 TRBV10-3 AISDDKDRGRETQY
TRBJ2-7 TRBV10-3 AISELDRDYEQY
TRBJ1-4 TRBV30 AWSVQGGEKLF
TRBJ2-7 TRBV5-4 ASSADSYEQY
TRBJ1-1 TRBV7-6 ASSLVATGGLGGAEAF
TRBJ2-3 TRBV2 ASRWMGGETDTQY
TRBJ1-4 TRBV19 ASSIGGSGEKLF
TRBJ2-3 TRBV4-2 ASSQVPSGGRDTQY
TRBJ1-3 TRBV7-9 ASSLGQGGNTIY
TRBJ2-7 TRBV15 ATSGIDRIASYEQY
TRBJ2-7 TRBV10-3 AISDRRYEQY
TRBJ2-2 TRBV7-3 ASSPPGTSLTGELF
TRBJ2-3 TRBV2 ASSLDRGPDTQY
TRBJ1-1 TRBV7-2 ASSLVASDTEAF
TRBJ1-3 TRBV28 ASSFSSGGPGNTIY